One sample yielded the 31 T cell receptor beta chains listed below, sequenced in a study of beta chain features in type 1 diabetes. Sequencing targeted expressed TCRB transcripts, as all isolated RNA had been reverse transcribed. Clones were sequenced by immunoSEQ multiplex PCR, and TCRdb holds only the in-frame ones, with some missing. The sample includes some 330,000 clones, 9.5% to 11% of them seen just once. What was sequenced was naive CD4+ T cells from blood. The receptors were gathered from a young woman in good health.

The J gene is TRBJ2-2, the V gene TRBV7-6, with TRBD1 identical over 7 bases. Losses at the gene ends were 4 bases for V and 4 bases for J; bases not matched to a gene: 6. The CDR3 is 15 residues long. CDR1 is SGHVS, CDR2 FNYEAQ, per germline. CDR3 nucleotide sequence: TGTGCCAGCAGCTCCTACAGGGGACGCACCGGGGAGCTGTTTTTT. Protein product: CASSSYRGRTGELFF.

This chain connects TRBV21-1 to TRBJ2-7; TRBD1, the table's D call, was not compared with the DNA. TRBV21-1 is labeled a pseudogene. This CDR3 spans 13 amino acids. CDR3 in DNA: TGTGCCACCAACCAGGGACATCGCTACGAGCAGTACTTC. It codes for CATNQGHRYEQYF.

This clone was observed a few times. CDR3 DNA sequence: TGTGCCAGCAGCCGGGACAGCCAAGAGACCCAGTACTTC. As protein: CASSRDSQETQYF. The chain joins TRBV7-9 to TRBJ2-5, with 7 bases identical to TRBD1. This CDR3 contains 13 residues. Losses at the gene ends were 5 bases for V and 1 base for J; bases not matched to a gene: 1. Germline lookup yields CDR1 SEHNR and CDR2 FQNEAQ (reference sequence).

This clone has a handful of counts. The chain combines TRBV7-6 with TRBJ2-5, with 8 bases identical to TRBD1. The J segment lost 2 bases and the V segment lost 5 bases, leaving 7 bases of the junction unmatched. Germline V lookup: CDR1 SGHVS, CDR2 FNYEAQ. The CDR3 length is 15 residues. CDR3: CASSDRGRGQETQYF. CDR3 nucleotide sequence: TGTGCCAGCAGCGACAGGGGAAGGGGGCAAGAGACCCAGTACTTC.

This clone was detected a few times. The chain joins TRBV28 to TRBJ2-5, with 10 bases aligning to TRBD1. Germline lookup yields CDR1 MDHEN and CDR2 SYDVKM. The junction had 9 bases not matched to a gene; V was cut back by 3 bases and J by 5 bases. CDR3 size: 16 residues. The CDR3 loop is CASSFPGQGMWETQYF. The CDR3 nucleotides read TGTGCCAGCAGTTTTCCGGGACAGGGGATGTGGGAGACCCAGTACTTC.

Comment on this clone: Other DNA sequences of this sample code for an identical CDR3. J is TRBJ1-1 and V is TRBV5-1; a possible D gene is TRBD1 (6 bases). The V end was cut by 0 bases, the J end by 3 bases, with 6 bases between. The germline V gene has CDR1 SGHRS and CDR2 YFSETQ. The CDR3 totals 13 residues. The CDR3 sequence is CASSLAGDTEAFF. The CDR3 nucleotides read TGCGCCAGCAGCTTGGCAGGGGACACTGAAGCTTTCTTT.

The chain has TRBV29-1 and TRBJ2-5; 11 nucleotides agree with TRBD1. V trimming: 7 bases; J trimming: 5 bases; junction bases outside the gene matches: 9. Germline V lookup: CDR1 SQVTM, CDR2 ANQGSEA. The CDR3 has 14 amino acids. The CDR3 DNA is TGCAGCGGCACGGACAGGGGGCGCTTGGAGACCCAGTACTTC. The encoded protein is CSGTDRGRLETQYF.

This clone was seen a handful of times. The chain carries TRBV19 and TRBJ2-1, with 8 bases aligning to TRBD1. V lost 3 bases, J lost 8 bases, and 9 bases stayed unmatched. CDR1 is LNHDA and CDR2 is SQIVND in the germline V gene (reference sequence). The CDR3 consists of 15 residues. The CDR3 protein is CASSISQGAGDEQFF. The CDR3 DNA reads as TGTGCCAGTAGTATCTCCCAGGGGGCAGGCGATGAGCAGTTCTTC. The complete variable domain, with remaining parts taken from reference TRBV19 and TRBJ2-1, reads DGGITQSPKYLFRKEGQNVTLSCEQNLNHDAMYWYRQDPGQGLRLIYYSQIVNDFQKGDIAEGYSVSREKKESFPLTVTSAQKNPTAFYLCASSISQGAGDEQFFGPGTRLTVL.

This clone was observed a few times. The V call is TRBV29-1, the J call TRBJ2-7; 7 bases are a match to TRBD1. The CDR3 is 14 amino acids. Germline V gene sequence: CDR1 SQVTM, CDR2 ANQGSEA. Unmatched junction bases numbered 12, after V lost 3 bases and J lost 7 bases. CDR3 bases: TGCAGCGTTGACGAACAGGGGTCGTTTAATGAGCAGTACTTC. Its protein product is CSVDEQGSFNEQYF.

V usage is TRBV5-1 and J usage is TRBJ1-1; a weak D match, TRBD1 (6 bases). The CDR3 totals 14 residues. In germline, CDR1 is SGHRS, CDR2 YFSETQ. V was shortened by 4 bases and J by 3 bases, with 13 bases between the two germline ends. The CDR3 loop reads CASSRGHGDTEAFF. The CDR3 nucleotides are TGCGCCAGCAGCAGGGGACACGGGGACACTGAAGCTTTCTTT.

This rearrangement joins TRBV30 to TRBJ2-3; D remains unclear. CDR1 is GTSNPN, CDR2 SVGIG, per germline (reference sequence). The V gene lost 2 bases and the J gene lost 6 bases, with 9 bases spanning the gap. The CDR3 is 12 amino acids. This CDR3 is CAWSPNTDTQYF. CDR3 nucleotide sequence: TGTGCCTGGAGTCCGAATACTGATACGCAGTATTTT.

The chain couples TRBV7-2 to TRBJ2-7, with TRBD2 identical over 8 bases. The CDR3 length is 15 residues. Per germline, CDR1 SGHTA and CDR2 FQGNSA. V dropped 5 bases and J dropped 0; count of bases not matched to a gene: 6. For the CDR3, the DNA is TGTGCCAGCAGCCCGCGGGGGACTAGCTCCTACGAGCAGTACTTC. Translated: CASSPRGTSSYEQYF. The variable domain in full, with the rest retrieved from reference TRBV7-2 and TRBJ2-7, is GAGVSQSPSNKVTEKGKDVELRCDPISGHTALYWYRQSLGQGLEFLIYFQGNSAPDKSGLPSDRFSAERTGGSVSTLTIQRTQQEDSAVYLCASSPRGTSSYEQYFGPGTRLTVT.

The chain joins TRBV9 to TRBJ1-5, with D unresolved. This CDR3 contains 13 residues. Trimming left V 0 bases short and J 6 bases short, with 7 bases between. Germline CDR1 reads SGDLS; CDR2 reads YYNGEE. Here the CDR3 reads CASSVGTSQPQHF. The CDR3 DNA follows: TGTGCCAGCAGCGTAGGTACTAGTCAGCCCCAGCATTTT.

In its sample, this clone was seen a few times. The rearrangement joins TRBV9 to TRBJ1-1, with 10 nucleotides matching TRBD1. V shed 3 bases, J shed 4 bases, and the junction held 6 bases outside the gene matches. The CDR3 runs to 15 residues. Germline CDR1 is SGDLS and CDR2 is YYNGEE. The CDR3, as DNA: TGTGCCAGCAGCGGACAGGGGGCCCAGGGCACTGAAGCTTTCTTT. Translation gives CASSGQGAQGTEAFF.

This clone was observed a few times. J is TRBJ2-3 and V is TRBV7-9; 7 positions match TRBD1. The CDR3 sequence is 16 residues long. Germline assignment: CDR1 SEHNR and CDR2 FQNEAQ (reference sequence). V shed 0 bases and J 2 bases; nucleotides not matched to a gene: 5. DNA of the CDR3: TGTGCCAGCAGCTTAGCAGGGGGCGGAATCACAGATACGCAGTATTTT. Its translation is CASSLAGGGITDTQYF.

This clone was seen a handful of times. V is TRBV28 and J is TRBJ2-2, with a tentative D call TRBD2 (6 bases). The germline V gene has CDR1 MDHEN and CDR2 SYDVKM. The CDR3 loop spans 15 amino acids. Trimming took 4 bases from V and 5 from J, leaving 14 bases between them. This chain's CDR3 is CASSYPGSGTGELFF. The CDR3 nucleotides read TGTGCCAGCAGTTACCCTGGAAGCGGGACCGGGGAGCTGTTTTTT.

This clone was counted between two and nine times. Distinct nucleotide sequences in the sample also encode this CDR3. V is TRBV5-1 and J is TRBJ2-7; TRBD1 aligns across 10 bases. Germline V lookup: CDR1 SGHRS, CDR2 YFSETQ. Trimming at V came to 3 bases and at J to 4 bases, leaving 1 base not matched to a gene. This CDR3 comprises 13 residues. CDR3 protein: CASSWDRGYEQYF. In DNA form, the CDR3 reads TGCGCCAGCAGCTGGGACAGGGGTTACGAGCAGTACTTC.

The genes are TRBV4-2 and TRBJ2-1; 8 bases agree with TRBD2. Trimming removed 1 base from V and 10 bases from J; junction bases left unmatched: 12. CDR1 is LGHNA, CDR2 YNFKEQ, per germline. The CDR3 contains 16 residues. DNA for the CDR3: TGTGCCAGCAGCCAAGCCATGCGAGCGGGAGCGTTGGAGCAGTTCTTC. Protein: CASSQAMRAGALEQFF.

This chain links TRBV6-5 with TRBJ2-2; 8 bases agree with TRBD2. Germline trimming cut 0 bases from V and 8 bases from J; bases unmatched to any gene: 8. The germline gives CDR1 MNHEY, CDR2 SVGAGI. The length of the CDR3 is 16 residues. The CDR3, as DNA: TGTGCCAGCAGTTACTCTGCGGGAGGTCTAAGGGGGGAGCTGTTTTTT. Its protein is CASSYSAGGLRGELFF.

The rearrangement links TRBV28 to TRBJ2-7, with D possibly being TRBD1 (6 bases). CDR3 length equals 15 residues. Looked up from germline, CDR1 is MDHEN and CDR2 is SYDVKM. V gave up 3 bases and J gave up 0 bases, with 12 bases separating them. CDR3 residues: CASSLGAAASYEQYF. The CDR3 DNA is TGTGCCAGCAGTTTGGGGGCTGCGGCCTCCTACGAGCAGTACTTC. Full variable domain (remainder filled in from reference TRBV28 and TRBJ2-7): DVKVTQSSRYLVKRTGEKVFLECVQDMDHENMFWYRQDPGLGLRLIYFSYDVKMKEKGDIPEGYSVSREKKERFSLILESASTNQTSMYLCASSLGAAASYEQYFGPGTRLTVT.

The rearrangement uses TRBV7-2 and TRBJ1-2, with D perhaps TRBD1 (5 bases). The CDR3 length is 13 residues. Germline values: CDR1 SGHTA, CDR2 FQGNSA. Deletions cut 6 bases from V and 1 base from J, with 9 bases between. CDR3 DNA sequence: TGTGCCAGCAGGAGAGACAGTAACTATGGCTACACCTTC. Translation: CASRRDSNYGYTF.

This clone was detected only a few times. The chain couples TRBV29-1 to TRBJ2-1; 10 bases map to TRBD2. The CDR3 contains 15 residues. The V segment lost 5 bases and the J segment 3 bases; nucleotides outside the gene matches: 7. Germline CDR1 and CDR2: SQVTM and ANQGSEA. The CDR3 nucleotides read TGCAGCGTTTCGAAACTAGCGGGAAGCTACAATGAGCAGTTCTTC. Protein: CSVSKLAGSYNEQFF.

V gene TRBV11-1 combines with J gene TRBJ2-7; TRBD1 aligns across 9 bases. This CDR3 has 14 residues. Per the germline V gene, CDR1 is SGHAT and CDR2 is FQDESV (reference sequence). Trimming removed 9 bases from V and 5 bases from J; junction bases left unmatched: 11. CDR3 in amino acids: CASQEPGQGNEQYF. The DNA of the CDR3 is TGTGCCAGTCAGGAACCGGGACAGGGTAACGAGCAGTACTTC.

This clone showed up just a few times. V is TRBV27 and J is TRBJ2-7; TRBD2 aligns across 8 bases. This CDR3 spans 15 amino acids. Germline V lookup: CDR1 MNHEY, CDR2 SMNVEV (reference sequence). V dropped 6 bases and J dropped 1; count of bases not matched to a gene: 8. CDR3 DNA: TGTGCCAGCAGGGTACTAGCGGATAGGTCCTACGAGCAGTACTTC. It yields the protein CASRVLADRSYEQYF.

This clone was seen only a few times. This chain joins TRBV5-4 and TRBJ1-2; no clear D. This CDR3 has 12 amino acids. The V gene lost 0 bases and the J gene lost 6 bases, with 6 bases spanning the gap. The germline gives CDR1 SGHNT, CDR2 YYREEE (reference sequence). The CDR3 sequence is CASSLDSNGYTF. The CDR3 DNA follows: TGTGCCAGCAGCTTGGACTCGAATGGCTACACCTTC. Full variable domain (outside the CDR3, taken from reference TRBV5-4 and TRBJ1-2): ETGVTQSPTHLIKTRGQQVTLRCSSQSGHNTVSWYQQALGQGPQFIFQYYREEENGRGNFPPRFSGLQFPNYSSELNVNALELDDSALYLCASSLDSNGYTFGSGTRLTVV.

This clone was seen only a few times. The CDR3 spells CASSLSQRSYEQYF. In nucleotides, the CDR3 is TGCGCCAGCAGCTTGTCTCAGAGGTCCTACGAGCAGTACTTC. The V and J genes are TRBV5-1 and TRBJ2-7; D uncertain. Germline CDR1 reads SGHRS; CDR2 reads YFSETQ. The V and J ends lost 1 base and 1 base respectively, with 9 bases between them. This CDR3 contains 14 residues.

The chain couples TRBV19 to TRBJ2-1, with 11 bases aligning to TRBD2. CDR1 is LNHDA and CDR2 is SQIVND in the germline V gene (reference sequence). The CDR3 is 15 amino acids. Unmatched junction bases numbered 2, after V lost 5 bases and J lost 2 bases. The CDR3 coding sequence is TGTGCCAGTAGTTTAGCGGGAGGGGCCTACAATGAGCAGTTCTTC. This sequence encodes CASSLAGGAYNEQFF.

This clone has more than one count but fewer than ten. The chain uses TRBV28 and TRBJ2-1, with a possible D match to TRBD2 (5 bases). The CDR3 is made up of 15 amino acids. Germline V gives CDR1 MDHEN, CDR2 SYDVKM. The ends were cut back, 3 bases at V and 5 bases at J, with 14 bases in the middle. For the CDR3, the DNA is TGTGCCAGCAGTTTCGTAGCGCCTTCGAACAATGAGCAGTTCTTC. Amino acids: CASSFVAPSNNEQFF.

This clone was counted a few times. This chain links TRBV18 with TRBJ2-7, with TRBD1 matching 9 bases. Looked up from germline, CDR1 is KGHSH and CDR2 is LQKENI. V trimming: 0 bases; J trimming: 3 bases; junction bases outside the gene matches: 3. The CDR3 is made up of 15 amino acids. CDR3 protein: CASSPPETGGYEQYF. CDR3 bases: TGTGCCAGCTCACCACCCGAGACAGGGGGCTACGAGCAGTACTTC.

In this sample, this clone turned up a few times. The rearrangement links TRBV9 to TRBJ2-2; D is possibly TRBD1 (6 bases). The V and J ends lost 2 bases and 3 bases respectively, with 14 bases between them. Germline V gives CDR1 SGDLS, CDR2 YYNGEE. The CDR3 loop spans 16 amino acids. This CDR3 is CASSVAQGMDTGELFF. The CDR3 nucleotides read TGTGCCAGCAGCGTGGCCCAGGGGATGGACACCGGGGAGCTGTTTTTT.

This clone was observed a handful of times. The V call is TRBV15, the J call TRBJ1-1, with D possibly being TRBD1 (6 bases). The germline V gene has CDR1 LNHNV and CDR2 YYDKDF (reference sequence). The germline V and J ends were trimmed by 2 bases and 9 bases, with 16 bases remaining between them. The length of the CDR3 is 14 residues. The CDR3 region has the DNA TGTGCCACCAGCAGACCTACTCGGACAGCCAAAGCTTTCTTT. Its protein is CATSRPTRTAKAFF.